One sample yielded the 26 T cell receptor beta chains listed below, sequenced in a study of T-cell memory formation after mild COVID-19 (dated by TCRdb to about 2021). The library relied on 5' RACE. These reads were obtained on an Illumina NovaSeq 6000. The public sequencing data were trimmed at Q25 with fastp and processed into clonotypes with MiXCR by TCRdb, which kept only in-frame beta chains. Every CDR3 protein is listed once, alongside the most common genes and DNA of its rows. Present in this sample are fewer than 300,000 distinct CDR3 sequences, about a sixth of which were seen just once. 23% of the sample comes from the top ten. Sample: PBMCs or a T cell subset sorted from them (not recorded which). These receptor sequences come from a man younger than 35 who had mild COVID-19 (a few samples of this study predate the infection). The sample titles of this study are shuffled in the database, so cell type and time point are left out; the donor was told from shared clones.

There are a few counts of this clonotype. The gene calls are TRBV4-1 and TRBJ2-1; D gene uncertain. This CDR3 is 15 amino acids long. The V end was cut by 1 base, the J end by 4 bases, with 11 bases between. From germline, CDR1 is MGHRA and CDR2 YSYEKL. This CDR3 reads CASSQGVTVYNEQFF. CDR3 DNA sequence: TGCGCCAGCAGCCAAGGAGTCACAGTTTACAATGAGCAGTTCTTC.

V gene TRBV10-3 combines with J gene TRBJ2-3; D unclear. Germline CDR1 reads ENHRY; CDR2 reads SYGVKD. V gave up 3 bases and J gave up 4 bases, with 8 bases separating them. This CDR3 spans 13 amino acids. CDR3 nucleotides: TGTGCCATCAGTGAAGTACAGCCAGATACGCAGTATTTT. As protein: CAISEVQPDTQYF.

V gene TRBV19 combines with J gene TRBJ2-2; 7 bases are shared with TRBD1. Trimming took 7 bases from V and 5 from J; bases not matched to a gene: 13. Germline CDR1 and CDR2: LNHDA and SQIVND (reference sequence). CDR3 length equals 16 residues. DNA for the CDR3: TGTGCCAGTACCTACCTCCCCTCGACAGGGACCGGGGAGCTGTTTTTT. As protein: CASTYLPSTGTGELFF.

The chain joins TRBV29-1 to TRBJ1-1; 8 nucleotides align to TRBD1. J lost 0 bases, V lost 5 bases, and 2 bases had no gene match. The germline CDR1 and CDR2 sequences are SQVTM and ANQGSEA. This CDR3 is built from 13 residues. The CDR3 is CSVRQGMNTEAFF. The CDR3 coding sequence is TGCAGCGTTAGACAGGGGATGAACACTGAAGCTTTCTTT.

This rearrangement joins TRBV7-9 to TRBJ2-5; TRBD2 is a possible D gene (5 bases). Trimming shortened V by 5 bases and J by 1 base, and 11 bases separated the two germline ends. In germline, CDR1 is SEHNR, CDR2 FQNEAQ (reference sequence). The CDR3 totals 14 residues. CDR3 loop: CASSEGWVQETQYF. Here the CDR3 DNA reads TGTGCCAGCAGCGAGGGCTGGGTCCAAGAGACCCAGTACTTC. The variable domain in full, with the rest retrieved from reference TRBV7-9 and TRBJ2-5, is DTGVSQNPRHKITKRGQNVTFRCDPISEHNRLYWYRQTLGQGPEFLTYFQNEAQLEKSRLLSDRFSAERPKGSFSTLEIQRTEQGDSAMYLCASSEGWVQETQYFGPGTRLLVL.

This clonotype was seen only a few times. The chain employs TRBV7-3 and TRBJ2-1; 11 bases line up with TRBD2. Trimming cost V 5 bases and J 7 bases; bases outside gene matches: 7. Germline values: CDR1 SGHTA, CDR2 FQGTGA. This CDR3 has 15 amino acids. The CDR3 sequence is CASSLSSGGTNEQFF. The CDR3 nucleotides read TGTGCCAGCAGCCTCTCTAGCGGGGGGACAAATGAGCAGTTCTTC.

The rearrangement links TRBV5-1 to TRBJ1-1; D call uncertain. There are 16 residues in the CDR3. Germline assignment: CDR1 SGHRS and CDR2 YFSETQ. V was cut by 4 bases and J by 11 bases, with 27 bases left in between. DNA of the CDR3: TGCGCCAGCAGCCCGGCGGGTTGGGGAACGGTCACCGGGGCTTTCTTT. It codes for CASSPAGWGTVTGAFF. The variable domain in full, with the rest retrieved from reference TRBV5-1 and TRBJ1-1, is KAGVTQTPRYLIKTRGQQVTLSCSPISGHRSVSWYQQTPGQGLQFLFEYFSETQRNKGNFPGRFSGRQFSNSRSEMNVSTLELGDSALYLCASSPAGWGTVTGAFFGQGTRLTVV.

This clonotype has a handful of counts. The rearrangement links TRBV7-2 to TRBJ2-2, with D perhaps given as TRBD1 or TRBD2 (6 bases each). Trimming removed 2 bases at V and 3 bases at J, with 13 bases between. This CDR3 spans 16 amino acids. Germline CDR1 SGHTA, CDR2 FQGNSA. The CDR3 spells CASSLFSGAYTGELFF. Here the CDR3 DNA reads TGTGCCAGCAGCTTATTCTCGGGGGCGTACACCGGGGAGCTGTTTTTT.

A few counts support this clonotype. This chain uses TRBV6-2 or TRBV6-3 with TRBJ1-5, with TRBD1 as a possible D gene (5 bases). Deletions cut 6 bases from V and 1 base from J, with 13 bases between. CDR3 size: 15 residues. Per germline, CDR1 MNHEY and CDR2 SVGEGT. CDR3 protein: CASSQQVTSNQPQHF. The CDR3 DNA reads as TGTGCCAGCAGCCAACAGGTAACCAGCAATCAGCCCCAGCATTTT.

This rearrangement joins TRBV4-1 to TRBJ1-1; TRBD1 is a possible D gene (5 bases). This CDR3 region has 14 residues. From germline, CDR1 is MGHRA and CDR2 YSYEKL. V lost 4 bases, J lost 4 bases, and 13 bases lay in between. CDR3 coding DNA: TGCGCCAGCAGCCGAGCAGGGCTAGGCACTGAAGCTTTCTTT. It specifies CASSRAGLGTEAFF.

The rearrangement uses TRBV6-1 and TRBJ1-1; TRBD1 matches 7 bases. V dropped 6 bases and J dropped 0; count of bases not matched to a gene: 10. This CDR3 is 16 amino acids long. The V gene's germline CDR1 is MNHNS and CDR2 SASEGT. This CDR3 is CASRRYPGQLNTEAFF. In DNA, the CDR3 is TGTGCCAGCAGACGATACCCGGGACAGCTGAACACTGAAGCTTTCTTT.

This sequence joins TRBV5-1 and TRBJ2-1, with 9 bases lining up with TRBD1. V was clipped by 4 bases and J by 7 bases; unmatched bases: 6. Germline values: CDR1 SGHRS, CDR2 YFSETQ. The CDR3 is 14 amino acids. The CDR3 DNA reads as TGCGCCAGCAGCACCGGGACAGGGTATAATGAGCAGTTCTTC. This translates into CASSTGTGYNEQFF.

This clonotype was detected only a few times. The chain joins TRBV5-1 to TRBJ2-7, with 11 bases fitting TRBD2. Germline CDR1 reads SGHRS; CDR2 reads YFSETQ. Trimming took 8 bases from V and 1 from J; bases not matched to a gene: 5. The CDR3 has 14 residues. CDR3 loop: CASTPSGGSYEQYF. DNA of the CDR3: TGCGCCAGTACCCCTAGCGGGGGGTCCTACGAGCAGTACTTC.

CDR3 protein: CASSRLAVNTGELFF. The CDR3 nucleotides read TGTGCCAGCAGCCGACTAGCGGTGAACACCGGGGAGCTGTTTTTT. The chain combines TRBV12-3 or TRBV12-4 with TRBJ2-2; 9 positions agree with TRBD2. J was trimmed by 1 base and V by 6 bases; bases with no gene match: 3. The CDR3 sequence is 15 residues long.

This clonotype was picked up many times. CDR3 bases: TGTGCCAGCAGCTGGACGGCGGGGGTTGGGGAGACCCAGTACTTC. Protein: CASSWTAGVGETQYF. The chain carries TRBV7-2 and TRBJ2-5; 7 bases align to TRBD2. The CDR3 is 15 residues long. Germline V gene sequence: CDR1 SGHTA, CDR2 FQGNSA. With 4 bases clipped from V and 5 bases from J, the junction kept 10 bases outside the gene matches. The full variable domain, its missing parts supplied by reference TRBV7-2 and TRBJ2-5, is GAGVSQSPSNKVTEKGKDVELRCDPISGHTALYWYRQSLGQGLEFLIYFQGNSAPDKSGLPSDRFSAERTGGSVSTLTIQRTQQEDSAVYLCASSWTAGVGETQYFGPGTRLLVL.

For the CDR3, the DNA is TGTGCCAGCAGTGCCCCCGGGACGGGTAGGAATGAGCAGTTCTTC. Protein product: CASSAPGTGRNEQFF. The chain recombines TRBV6-5 with TRBJ2-1, with D possibly being TRBD1 or TRBD2 (5 bases each). The CDR3 has 15 residues. Germline V gene sequence: CDR1 MNHEY, CDR2 SVGAGI. Trimming took 5 bases from V and 7 from J, leaving 18 bases between them.

V is TRBV4-1 and J is TRBJ2-4, with D hard to call. The V gene lost 0 bases and the J gene lost 8 bases, with 8 bases spanning the gap. The CDR3 covers 13 residues. Germline lookup yields CDR1 MGHRA and CDR2 YSYEKL. CDR3 protein: CASSQETRDIQYF. Written as DNA, the CDR3 is TGCGCCAGCAGCCAAGAAACCCGGGACATTCAGTACTTC.

The chain links TRBV6-2 or TRBV6-3 to TRBJ2-1; D call uncertain. Germline values: CDR1 MNHEY, CDR2 SVGEGT. This CDR3 has 11 residues. V lost 10 bases, J lost 9 bases, and 13 bases lay in between. CDR3: CATSLGIEQFF. The CDR3 DNA is TGTGCCACCTCCCTGGGAATTGAGCAGTTCTTC.

At least ten counts were recorded for this clonotype. This chain uses TRBV5-1 with TRBJ2-5, with D unresolved. The V gene's germline CDR1 is SGHRS and CDR2 YFSETQ. The CDR3 loop spans 15 amino acids. Trimming took 3 bases from V and 2 from J, leaving 14 bases between them. CDR3 in DNA: TGCGCCAGCAGCTCTTCGAATCGGCAGCAAGAGACCCAGTACTTC. Translated: CASSSSNRQQETQYF.

This clonotype was seen only a few times. The chain recombines TRBV12-3 or TRBV12-4 with TRBJ1-1, with D uncertain. V shed 2 bases and J shed 7 bases, with 8 bases lying between them. The CDR3 totals 12 residues. The CDR3 nucleotides read TGTGCCAGCAGTTTAACCCAGGATGAAGCTTTCTTT. Amino acid sequence: CASSLTQDEAFF.

In this sample, this clonotype turned up a few times. This chain links TRBV12-3 or TRBV12-4 with TRBJ2-7; either TRBD1 or TRBD2 may fit D (5 bases each). V was cut by 1 base and J by 6 bases, with 10 bases left in between. The length of the CDR3 is 13 residues. The CDR3 coding sequence is TGTGCCAGCAGTTTAGAGAGGGGTGGCGAGCAGTACTTC. Amino acids: CASSLERGGEQYF.

The gene calls are TRBV7-9 and TRBJ2-5; the D is unclear. The CDR3 runs 11 residues. Germline loops: CDR1 SEHNR, CDR2 FQNEAQ (reference sequence). Trimming removed 8 bases from V and 5 bases from J, with 9 bases in between. The CDR3 here is CASGVGETQYF. CDR3 DNA: TGTGCCAGCGGTGTTGGTGAGACCCAGTACTTC. Full variable domain (rest looked up from reference TRBV7-9 and TRBJ2-5): DTGVSQNPRHKITKRGQNVTFRCDPISEHNRLYWYRQTLGQGPEFLTYFQNEAQLEKSRLLSDRFSAERPKGSFSTLEIQRTEQGDSAMYLCASGVGETQYFGPGTRLLVL.

This rearrangement joins TRBV7-2 to TRBJ2-5; possible D gene TRBD1, 5 bases. Germline V gives CDR1 SGHTA, CDR2 FQGNSA. V was shortened by 3 bases and J by 4 bases, with 12 bases between the two germline ends. There are 14 residues in the CDR3. The CDR3 DNA reads as TGTGCCAGCAGCTTCCGCAGGGCGGTAGAGACCCAGTACTTC. It is translated as CASSFRRAVETQYF.

The chain combines TRBV7-2 with TRBJ2-6; D remains ambiguous. The CDR3 sequence is 15 residues long. The germline gives CDR1 SGHTA, CDR2 FQGNSA. Trimming pared 7 bases from V and 0 bases from J, leaving 10 bases between. The CDR3 sequence is CASTRGSSGANVLTF. CDR3 nucleotide sequence: TGTGCCAGCACTCGCGGTAGCTCTGGGGCCAACGTCCTGACTTTC.

The V call is TRBV4-3, the J call TRBJ2-7; D might be TRBD1 (6 bases). Deletions cut 4 bases from V and 5 bases from J, with 15 bases between. From germline, CDR1 is LGHNA and CDR2 YSLEER. The CDR3 consists of 14 residues. This CDR3 reads CASSRDRLRDEQYF. The DNA of the CDR3 is TGCGCCAGCAGCCGAGACAGGCTTCGCGACGAGCAGTACTTC.

The chain uses TRBV2 and TRBJ2-2, with 9 positions matching TRBD1. The junction had 1 base not matched to a gene; V was cut back by 7 bases and J by 1 base. The CDR3 extends over 14 amino acids. Germline-derived CDR1 and CDR2 are SNHLY and FYNNEI. The CDR3 nucleotides are TGTGCCAGCACGGGACAGGGGAACACCGGGGAGCTGTTTTTT. This encodes CASTGQGNTGELFF.